This is a list of T cell receptor beta chains from one sample in a study of control samples from healthy donors and cancer patients. Assay used: immunoSEQ multiplex PCR; TCRdb lists only in-frame clones, some missing. Its table lists fewer than 200,000 clones. Sequencing input: blood. These receptors were obtained from a woman aged 30 to 39 in good health. The CDR3 runs from the conserved cysteine through the conserved F or W. A D gene is named only where the DNA matches it firmly.

>NA|TRBJ1-1|TRBV11-2
TGTGCCAGCAGCTCCCCTAAGGGAGAAGCTTTCTTT
CASSSPKGEAFF
>TRBD1|TRBJ1-3|TRBV18
TGTGCCAGCTCACGTACGGGACAGGGAACTATAGCTGGAAACACCATATATTTT
CASSRTGQGTIAGNTIYF
>NA|TRBJ2-7|TRBV6-2/TRBV6-3
TGTGCCAGCAGTTACTTTAACCAGGGCCACGAGCAGTACTTC
CASSYFNQGHEQYF
>TRBD1|TRBJ2-1|TRBV5-6
TGTGCCAGCAGCTTGGGACAGGGGGCTTGGGATGAGCAGTTCTTC
CASSLGQGAWDEQFF
>TRBD1|TRBJ1-2|TRBV2
TGTGCCAGCCTTCCTTTCCGAGACAGGGGTGAGGGCTACACCTTC
CASLPFRDRGEGYTF
>TRBD1|TRBJ1-4|TRBV5-4
TGTGCCAGCAGGCCAGGGGGGCTTGCAACTAATGAAAAACTGTTTTTT
CASRPGGLATNEKLFF
>NA|TRBJ2-5|TRBV5-6
TGTGCCAGCACGATCGCGGAAGAGACCCAGTACTTC
CASTIAEETQYF
>NA|TRBJ2-3|TRBV5-1
TGCGCCAGCAGCACCGACACAGATACGCAGTATTTT
CASSTDTDTQYF
>NA|TRBJ2-7|TRBV11-2
TGTGCCAGCAGCCACGGGCTCTCCTACGAGCAGTACTTC
CASSHGLSYEQYF
>NA|TRBJ1-2|TRBV10-1
TGCGCCAGCAGTGACCTGTATGGCTACACCTTC
CASSDLYGYTF
>NA|TRBJ1-6|TRBV28
TGTGCCAGCAGCCTTGGGACACTGGGAGGCCTCCACTTT
CASSLGTLGGLHF
>NA|TRBJ1-2|TRBV4-1
TGCGCCAGCAGCCAACCCGAGGGGAACTATGGCTACACCTTC
CASSQPEGNYGYTF
>NA|TRBJ2-7|TRBV7-9
TGTGCCAGCAGCTCGTGGATGGGACGGGACTCCTACGAGCAGTACTTC
CASSSWMGRDSYEQYF
>NA|TRBJ1-6|TRBV18
TGTGCCAGCTCAGCCGGCAGGCCCTATAATTCACCCCTCCACTTT
CASSAGRPYNSPLHF
>NA|TRBJ1-1|TRBV14
TGTGCCAGCAGCCAAAATTGGAGGAACACTGAAGCTTTCTTT
CASSQNWRNTEAFF
>TRBD1|TRBJ1-3|TRBV6-5
TGTGCCAGCAGTTACTCCGGGACAGGGGCTGGAAACACCATATATTTT
CASSYSGTGAGNTIYF
>NA|TRBJ1-1|TRBV4-1
TGCGCCAGCAGCCAAGCACCCCAGGGGAACACTGAAGCTTTCTTT
CASSQAPQGNTEAFF
>NA|TRBJ1-6|TRBV7-9
TGTGCCAGCAGCTCGGGTGGCAGGGGAGTAAATTCACCCCTCCACTTT
CASSSGGRGVNSPLHF
>TRBD1|TRBJ1-5|TRBV19
TGTGCCAGTAGTATTCGACTCAGGACAGGGTTTCATCAGCCCCAGCATTTT
CASSIRLRTGFHQPQHF
>NA|TRBJ1-1|TRBV5-1
TGCGCCAGCAGCTCCCAGGGTGGCACTGAAGCTTTCTTT
CASSSQGGTEAFF
>TRBD1|TRBJ1-4|TRBV5-1
TGCGCCAGCAGCTTGATCTCAGGGGGGAATGAAAAACTGTTTTTT
CASSLISGGNEKLFF
>NA|TRBJ2-6|TRBV2
TGTGCCAGCAGCCCCACGGGGGAAGGGGCCAACGTCCTGACTTTC
CASSPTGEGANVLTF
>NA|TRBJ2-5|TRBV30
TGTGCCTGGAGTGTACGGGGCAGGCAAGAGACCCAGTACTTC
CAWSVRGRQETQYF
>TRBD1|TRBJ1-1|TRBV18
TGTGCCAGCTCATTTCAAACAGGGGGCCCTGAAGCTTTCTTT
CASSFQTGGPEAFF